The 16 T cell receptor beta chains in this list originate from one sample, sequenced in a study of T-cell memory formation after mild COVID-19. Via MiXCR, TCRdb re-called the 5' RACE reads, giving one row per CDR3 protein. The sample holds a few hundred thousand distinct CDR3 sequences; 20% to 25% are singletons and the top ten take roughly an eighth. Sequencing was performed on PBMCs or a T cell subset sorted from them (not recorded which). These receptors were collected from an adult woman who had mild COVID-19 (a few samples of this study predate the infection). Cell type and time point are not known.

The J gene is TRBJ1-5, the V gene TRBV5-3; the match to TRBD1 covers 8 bases. TRBV5-3 is designated an ORF whose function remains uncertain. The CDR3 totals 15 residues. V gave up 3 bases and J gave up 5 bases; unmatched junction bases: 7. For the CDR3, the DNA is TGTGCCAGAAGCTCAAGGGGACAGGATGATCAGCCCCAGCATTTT. Translated: CARSSRGQDDQPQHF.

In this sample, this clonotype turned up a few times. CDR3 residues: CSVGFLAGRDTQYF. The CDR3 DNA is TGCAGCGTTGGCTTCCTAGCGGGAAGAGATACGCAGTATTTT. This chain connects TRBV29-1 to TRBJ2-3; 9 nucleotides line up with TRBD2. The CDR3 sequence is 14 residues long. Germline V gene lookup returns CDR1 SQVTM and CDR2 ANQGSEA. Trimming took 4 bases from V and 5 from J; bases not matched to a gene: 7.

The chain is built from TRBV4-1 and TRBJ2-7; 9 bases are shared with TRBD1. This CDR3 has 17 amino acids. The germline V gene encodes CDR1 MGHRA and CDR2 YSYEKL. V shed 1 base and J 4 bases; nucleotides not matched to a gene: 11. Here the CDR3 reads CASSQAPGTGSMYEQYF. Written as DNA, the CDR3 is TGCGCCAGCAGCCAAGCGCCCGGGACAGGGAGTATGTACGAGCAGTACTTC.

This clonotype has ten or more counts. V and J are TRBV5-1 and TRBJ2-1, with D unclear. Germline V gene lookup returns CDR1 SGHRS and CDR2 YFSETQ. The CDR3 runs to 14 residues. Trimming removed 0 bases at V and 2 bases at J, with 6 bases between. The CDR3 coding sequence is TGCGCCAGCAGCTTGGGTGGGCCCTACAATGAGCAGTTCTTC. Amino acid sequence: CASSLGGPYNEQFF.

This clonotype turned up a few times. The chain carries TRBV29-1 and TRBJ2-1; no clear D. Between the trimmed V and J ends, which lost 5 bases and 12 bases, there was a span of 11 bases. The V gene's germline CDR1 is SQVTM and CDR2 ANQGSEA. The length of the CDR3 is 10 residues. The CDR3 coding sequence is TGCAGCGTTCGAGTGGGTTCGCAGTTCTTC. Protein product: CSVRVGSQFF.

The DNA for the CDR3 is TGTGCCTGGAGTCGGATGAACACTGAAGCTTTCTTT. It yields the protein CAWSRMNTEAFF. This chain links TRBV30 with TRBJ1-1; D is uncertain. Germline V gives CDR1 GTSNPN, CDR2 SVGIG (reference sequence). The CDR3 is 12 amino acids. Trimming pared 2 bases from V and 0 bases from J, leaving 4 bases between.

This chain uses TRBV7-9 with TRBJ1-2, with a tentative D call TRBD1 (6 bases). The V gene's germline CDR1 is SEHNR and CDR2 FQNEAQ (reference sequence). The CDR3 extends over 14 amino acids. Trimming shortened V by 3 bases and J by 3 bases, and 11 bases separated the two germline ends. The CDR3 protein is CASSFKGTYYGYTF. The CDR3 DNA reads TGTGCCAGCAGCTTCAAGGGGACATACTATGGCTACACCTTC.

This chain uses TRBV7-9 with TRBJ1-5; 8 bases line up with TRBD1. The CDR3 length is 17 residues. The germline CDR1 and CDR2 sequences are SEHNR and FQNEAQ (reference sequence). Germline trimming cut 5 bases from V and 5 bases from J; bases unmatched to any gene: 14. CDR3 in amino acids: CASSPGRWGQDDQPQHF. The CDR3 coding sequence is TGTGCCAGCAGCCCAGGACGGTGGGGACAGGACGATCAGCCCCAGCATTTT.

The rearrangement joins TRBV11-3 to TRBJ2-1, with 10 bases that match TRBD2. The germline V gene encodes CDR1 SGHNT and CDR2 YENEEA. The CDR3 runs to 15 residues. V dropped 6 bases and J dropped 4; count of bases not matched to a gene: 6. In nucleotides, the CDR3 is TGTGCCAGCAGACCTTCTAGCGGGGGATACAATGAGCAGTTCTTC. It translates to CASRPSSGGYNEQFF.

This clonotype was detected only a few times. This chain uses TRBV20-1 with TRBJ2-1, with D hard to call. The CDR3 has 14 residues. V shed 3 bases and J shed 2 bases, with 11 bases lying between them. Looked up from germline, CDR1 is DFQATT and CDR2 is SNEGSKA (reference sequence). The CDR3 nucleotides read TGCAGTGCTAGTCCCCGGGCAACCTACAATGAGCAGTTCTTC. Translating gives CSASPRATYNEQFF.

The chain has TRBV5-1 and TRBJ2-3; D unclear. Trimming took off 3 bases at V and 4 bases at J, with 12 bases between the two ends. The germline V gene encodes CDR1 SGHRS and CDR2 YFSETQ. The CDR3 runs 14 residues. This CDR3 reads CASSYRSTADTQYF. CDR3 sequence (DNA): TGCGCCAGCAGCTACCGGTCCACGGCAGATACGCAGTATTTT.

This clonotype came up a few times. V usage is TRBV3-1 and J usage is TRBJ1-6; TRBD1 aligns across 9 bases. This CDR3 is built from 16 residues. With V trimmed by 1 base and J by 8 bases, 6 bases remained unmatched. Germline V gives CDR1 LGHDT, CDR2 YNNKEL (reference sequence). CDR3 sequence (DNA): TGTGCCAGCAGCCAAGGGTCCGGGACAGGGTATTCACCCCTCCACTTT. Its protein is CASSQGSGTGYSPLHF.

This clonotype was seen a single time. This sequence joins TRBV5-1 and TRBJ2-2, with D perhaps TRBD2 (5 bases). Germline CDR1 SGHRS, CDR2 YFSETQ. The CDR3 runs 14 residues. Trimming shortened V by 2 bases and J by 5 bases, and 10 bases separated the two germline ends. CDR3 sequence reads: CASSFNGGTGELFF. The CDR3 region has the DNA TGCGCCAGCAGCTTTAACGGCGGGACCGGGGAGCTGTTTTTT. The complete variable domain, with remaining parts taken from reference TRBV5-1 and TRBJ2-2, reads KAGVTQTPRYLIKTRGQQVTLSCSPISGHRSVSWYQQTPGQGLQFLFEYFSETQRNKGNFPGRFSGRQFSNSRSEMNVSTLELGDSALYLCASSFNGGTGELFFGEGSRLTVL.

V and J are TRBV20-1 and TRBJ1-2, with TRBD1 matching 9 bases. The CDR3 spans 16 residues. The trim removed 3 bases at V and 2 bases at J, leaving 10 bases unmatched. CDR1 DFQATT and CDR2 SNEGSKA come from the germline V gene (reference sequence). The chain's CDR3 is CSARDGQGRINYGYTF. In nucleotides, the CDR3 is TGCAGTGCTAGGGATGGACAGGGGAGGATAAACTATGGCTACACCTTC.

The chain carries TRBV7-8 and TRBJ2-7; 10 nucleotides line up with TRBD2. With V trimmed by 5 bases and J by 3 bases, 4 bases remained unmatched. The CDR3 extends over 14 amino acids. CDR1 and CDR2 from the germline V gene are SGHVS and FQNEAQ. The CDR3 sequence: CASSRAGGLYEQYF. In DNA, the CDR3 is TGTGCCAGCAGCCGAGCGGGAGGGCTCTACGAGCAGTACTTC.

Only a few counts were recorded for this clonotype. This chain joins TRBV12-3 or TRBV12-4 and TRBJ1-5; no definite D call. The CDR3 length is 12 residues. V lost 2 bases and J lost 5, with 4 bases in between. In DNA, the CDR3 is TGTGCCAGCAGTTTAAACGATCAGCCCCAGCATTTT. Its translation: CASSLNDQPQHF.